These 25 T cell receptor beta chains share one sample of origin, sequenced in a study of control samples from healthy donors and cancer patients. Data came from immunoSEQ multiplex PCR; TCRdb stores just in-frame clones and leaves some out. The sample lists about 120,000 clones, around nine tenths occurring once. Material: blood. The source of these receptors is a man between 40 and 49 years old in good health.

The chain recombines TRBV27 with TRBJ1-2, with TRBD1 matching 8 bases. The CDR3 is made up of 13 amino acids. Per the germline V gene, CDR1 is MNHEY and CDR2 is SMNVEV (reference sequence). Trimming cost V 6 bases and J 7 bases; bases outside gene matches: 7. This CDR3 is CASRLTGGGGYTF. The CDR3 DNA sequence: TGTGCCAGCAGACTTACAGGGGGGGGTGGCTACACCTTC.

The chain combines TRBV5-4 with TRBJ1-2; D is ambiguous. Trimming removed 1 base from V and 5 bases from J, with 18 bases in between. The CDR3 consists of 16 residues. In germline, CDR1 is SGHNT, CDR2 YYREEE (reference sequence). This CDR3 is CASSLPGSFELYGYTF. As DNA, the CDR3 is TGTGCCAGCAGCTTGCCCGGGTCCTTCGAACTTTATGGCTACACCTTC.

The rearrangement joins TRBV3-1 (or the pseudogene TRBV3-2) to TRBJ1-2; D might be TRBD1 (6 bases). CDR1 and CDR2 (germline): LGHDT, YNNKEL (reference sequence). V gave up 1 base and J gave up 4 bases, with 10 bases separating them. This CDR3 is 14 amino acids long. CDR3: CASSQGNRAYGYTF. Written as DNA, the CDR3 is TGTGCCAGCAGCCAAGGTAACAGGGCCTATGGCTACACCTTC.

The V gene is TRBV14, the J gene TRBJ1-4; 7 bases line up with TRBD1. Looked up from germline, CDR1 is SGHDN and CDR2 is FVKESK. The CDR3 has 15 amino acids. The V segment lost 5 bases and the J segment 7 bases; nucleotides outside the gene matches: 10. CDR3 protein: CASSSIQGEGEKLFF. The CDR3 DNA follows: TGTGCCAGCAGCAGCATTCAGGGGGAGGGTGAAAAACTGTTTTTT.

V usage is TRBV6-5 and J usage is TRBJ2-1; D is possibly TRBD2 (5 bases). The germline V gene has CDR1 MNHEY and CDR2 SVGAGI. The CDR3 has 14 amino acids. Trimming cost V 0 bases and J 10 bases, with 13 bases left between them. The CDR3 loop reads CASSYSTGFFEQFF. In nucleotides, the CDR3 is TGTGCCAGCAGTTACTCGACGGGATTCTTCGAGCAGTTCTTC.

This chain uses TRBV5-1 with TRBJ1-1; no reliable D call. Germline loops: CDR1 SGHRS, CDR2 YFSETQ. Trimming pared 0 bases from V and 0 bases from J, leaving 9 bases between. The CDR3 is 15 amino acids. CDR3 sequence (DNA): TGCGCCAGCAGCTTGGCAGTAGGAATGAACACTGAAGCTTTCTTT. Its protein is CASSLAVGMNTEAFF. Full variable domain (outside the CDR3, taken from reference TRBV5-1 and TRBJ1-1): KAGVTQTPRYLIKTRGQQVTLSCSPISGHRSVSWYQQTPGQGLQFLFEYFSETQRNKGNFPGRFSGRQFSNSRSEMNVSTLELGDSALYLCASSLAVGMNTEAFFGQGTRLTVV.

The V gene is TRBV27, the J gene TRBJ1-5; no firm D call. Per the germline V gene, CDR1 is MNHEY and CDR2 is SMNVEV (reference sequence). The CDR3 runs 13 residues. V dropped 5 bases and J dropped 7 bases, with 12 bases sitting between them. CDR3 nucleotides: TGTGCCAGCAGTCCTGATGGTCGGCAGCCCCAGCATTTT. Translating gives CASSPDGRQPQHF.

The chain employs TRBV18 and TRBJ2-2; D is perhaps TRBD2 (5 bases). Looked up from germline, CDR1 is KGHSH and CDR2 is LQKENI. V lost 4 bases, J lost 7 bases, and 7 bases lay in between. There are 12 residues in the CDR3. The CDR3: CASSLGDGELFF. In nucleotides, the CDR3 is TGTGCCAGCTCACTCGGGGACGGGGAGCTGTTTTTT.

The rearrangement uses TRBV7-9 and TRBJ1-1; 9 positions match TRBD1. This CDR3 contains 14 residues. From germline, CDR1 is SEHNR and CDR2 FQNEAQ (reference sequence). The V segment lost 10 bases and the J segment 0 bases; nucleotides outside the gene matches: 6. The CDR3 loop is CATGTGIMNTEAFF. The DNA for the CDR3 is TGTGCCACTGGGACAGGGATCATGAACACTGAAGCTTTCTTT.

The chain links TRBV5-4 to TRBJ2-5, with 9 bases that match TRBD1. Germline assignment: CDR1 SGHNT and CDR2 YYREEE (reference sequence). V shed 4 bases, J shed 4 bases, and the junction held 2 bases outside the gene matches. CDR3 length: 13 amino acids. The CDR3 DNA is TGTGCCAGCAGCCTGGGACAGGGAGAGACCCAGTACTTC. As protein: CASSLGQGETQYF.

The chain couples TRBV9 to TRBJ2-5, with D perhaps matching TRBD2 (6 bases). CDR1 is SGDLS, CDR2 YYNGEE, per germline. V lost 0 bases and J 1 base, leaving 13 bases between the germline ends. The CDR3 extends over 16 amino acids. The CDR3 bases are TGTGCCAGCAGCGTAGCTGGCGGGACGGTCCAAGAGACCCAGTACTTC. This translates into CASSVAGGTVQETQYF. The full variable domain, rest sourced from reference TRBV9 and TRBJ2-5, is DSGVTQTPKHLITATGQRVTLRCSPRSGDLSVYWYQQSLDQGLQFLIQYYNGEERAKGNILERFSAQQFPDLHSELNLSSLELGDSALYFCASSVAGGTVQETQYFGPGTRLLVL.

The chain uses TRBV19 and TRBJ1-5; a possible D gene is TRBD1 (6 bases). Germline CDR1 and CDR2: LNHDA and SQIVND (reference sequence). CDR3 length: 15 amino acids. V was clipped by 3 bases and J by 4 bases, with 13 bases between them. This CDR3 is CASSMAGAWNQPQHF. CDR3 sequence (DNA): TGTGCCAGTAGTATGGCAGGGGCATGGAATCAGCCCCAGCATTTT.

The genes are TRBV2 and TRBJ1-5; TRBD1 might be the D (6 bases). Germline V gene sequence: CDR1 SNHLY, CDR2 FYNNEI. This CDR3 spans 15 amino acids. V was cut by 5 bases and J by 2 bases, with 13 bases left in between. CDR3 nucleotides: TGTGCCAGCAGTCATGAGGGGGTAGGCAATCAGCCCCAGCATTTT. Translation gives CASSHEGVGNQPQHF.

The chain joins TRBV5-1 to TRBJ2-1, with 11 bases lining up with TRBD2. The CDR3 totals 17 residues. After removal of 0 bases from V and 2 bases from J, the junction contained 4 bases not matched to a gene. Germline assignment: CDR1 SGHRS and CDR2 YFSETQ. The CDR3 nucleotides are TGCGCCAGCAGCTTGGGTAGTAGCGGGGGGGCCTACAATGAGCAGTTCTTC. Translating it yields CASSLGSSGGAYNEQFF.

This clone showed up just a few times. V gene TRBV7-3 combines with J gene TRBJ2-2; D perhaps matches TRBD2 (5 bases). The germline CDR1 and CDR2 sequences are SGHTA and FQGTGA. The CDR3 spans 15 residues. Trimming stripped 5 bases from V and 5 bases from J, with 15 bases between. The DNA for the CDR3 is TGTGCCAGCAGCCTCACGGCGGACTCTACCGGGGAGCTGTTTTTT. Amino acids: CASSLTADSTGELFF.

This sequence joins TRBV6-5 and TRBJ1-4; D gene uncertain. The CDR3 is 13 amino acids. With 6 bases removed from V and 3 bases from J, the gap between germline ends came to 8 bases. CDR1 MNHEY and CDR2 SVGAGI come from the germline V gene. In DNA, the CDR3 is TGTGCCAGCAGGGTCCAGGCTAATGAAAAACTGTTTTTT. Protein sequence: CASRVQANEKLFF.

The chain combines TRBV5-1 with TRBJ1-2, with a weak D call TRBD1 (6 bases). Germline lookup yields CDR1 SGHRS and CDR2 YFSETQ. V lost 0 bases to trimming and J lost 8 bases, with 14 bases between them. This CDR3 is built from 14 residues. Here the CDR3 DNA reads TGCGCCAGCAGCTTGGAGTCCAGGGGATTGGGCTACACCTTC. This translates into CASSLESRGLGYTF. The variable domain in full, with the rest retrieved from reference TRBV5-1 and TRBJ1-2, is KAGVTQTPRYLIKTRGQQVTLSCSPISGHRSVSWYQQTPGQGLQFLFEYFSETQRNKGNFPGRFSGRQFSNSRSEMNVSTLELGDSALYLCASSLESRGLGYTFGSGTRLTVV.

The table lists this clone with a few counts. J is TRBJ1-3 and V is TRBV27, with D possibly being TRBD1 (5 bases). V lost 5 bases, J lost 4 bases, and 15 bases lay in between. The V gene's germline CDR1 is MNHEY and CDR2 SMNVEV (reference sequence). The CDR3 spans 15 residues. CDR3 region: CASSQTTGLGNTIYF. The CDR3 region has the DNA TGTGCCAGCAGTCAGACTACGGGACTCGGAAACACCATATATTTT.

This chain links TRBV5-5 with TRBJ1-1, with a possible D match to TRBD1 (5 bases). The V end lost 4 bases, the J end lost 1 base, and 14 bases lay between the germline ends. Germline V gene sequence: CDR1 SGHKS, CDR2 YYEKEE (reference sequence). The CDR3 runs 15 residues. The CDR3 reads CASSPPPGPNTEAFF. CDR3 bases: TGTGCCAGCAGCCCTCCTCCGGGGCCGAACACTGAAGCTTTCTTT.

The CDR3: CAGSTGGLNIQYF. For the CDR3, the DNA is TGTGCCGGGTCGACTGGGGGTTTGAACATTCAGTACTTC. The V and J genes are TRBV30 and TRBJ2-4; D is possibly TRBD1 or TRBD2 (5 bases each). With 8 bases removed from V and 7 bases from J, the gap between germline ends came to 18 bases. From germline, CDR1 is GTSNPN and CDR2 SVGIG (reference sequence). The CDR3 is 13 residues long.

V is TRBV27 and J is TRBJ2-1; 7 bases align to TRBD2. The germline V gene has CDR1 MNHEY and CDR2 SMNVEV (reference sequence). J gave up 7 bases and V 6 bases, and 9 bases lay outside the gene matches. The CDR3 has 14 residues. The CDR3 sequence: CASRPWGGGNEQFF. In nucleotides, the CDR3 is TGTGCCAGCAGACCGTGGGGGGGTGGTAATGAGCAGTTCTTC.

V usage is TRBV30 and J usage is TRBJ2-2; 8 bases agree with TRBD2. The germline V gene has CDR1 GTSNPN and CDR2 SVGIG (reference sequence). V shed 1 base and J 5 bases; nucleotides not matched to a gene: 12. The CDR3 consists of 17 residues. The CDR3 DNA sequence: TGTGCCTGGAGTGAACCGACCTGGCGGGGGGTGACCGGGGAGCTGTTTTTT. It codes for CAWSEPTWRGVTGELFF.

The chain combines TRBV19 with TRBJ1-6; the match to TRBD1 covers 9 bases. This CDR3 has 16 amino acids. V trimming: 5 bases; J trimming: 8 bases; junction bases outside the gene matches: 10. CDR1 and CDR2 (germline): LNHDA, SQIVND (reference sequence). CDR3 nucleotide sequence: TGTGCCAGTAGTTTTCTACAGGGGGCCGTATATTCACCCCTCCACTTT. Translation gives CASSFLQGAVYSPLHF.

V and J are TRBV9 and TRBJ2-5; TRBD2 agrees at 7 bases. The CDR3 loop spans 15 amino acids. V gave up 2 bases and J gave up 5 bases; unmatched junction bases: 9. Germline lookup yields CDR1 SGDLS and CDR2 YYNGEE. The CDR3 sequence is CASSVRGGPEETQYF. The CDR3 region has the DNA TGTGCCAGCAGCGTCCGCGGGGGACCGGAGGAGACCCAGTACTTC.

This clone was observed a single time. Other DNA sequences within the sample encode an identical CDR3. The chain couples TRBV5-1 to TRBJ1-1, with D unresolved. CDR3 length: 12 amino acids. Germline loops: CDR1 SGHRS, CDR2 YFSETQ. V lost 1 base and J lost 5, with 6 bases in between. The CDR3, as DNA: TGCGCCAGCAGCTTGTATGGGACTGAAGCTTTCTTT. It encodes CASSLYGTEAFF.